This entry lists 6 T cell receptor beta chains sequenced from one sample in a study of T-cell reconstitution after alpha-beta-depleted transplantation in children. The TCRbeta library incorporated unique molecular identifiers. Via MiXCR, TCRdb re-called the PCR reads, giving one row per CDR3 protein. The data hold 250,000 or so distinct CDR3 sequences, with less than 9% observed a single time. Sequenced material: PBMCs, mostly from graft donor cells, taken 180 days after TCRalphabeta/CD19-depleted stem cell transplant. The receptors here all came from a male patient under 18 who had a stem cell transplant for acute lymphoblastic leukemia, so the T cells may come from the graft donor.

This clonotype was seen ten or more times. The rearrangement links TRBV5-1 to TRBJ2-3; perhaps TRBD1 as D (5 bases). CDR1 is SGHRS, CDR2 YFSETQ, per germline. The CDR3 length is 15 residues. V gave up 0 bases and J gave up 6 bases, with 14 bases separating them. Written as DNA, the CDR3 is TGCGCCAGCAGCTTGGCCAGGCAGGGCTGGGATACGCAGTATTTT. Translation gives CASSLARQGWDTQYF.

The sample holds many counts of this clonotype. The chain uses TRBV6-2 or TRBV6-3 and TRBJ2-6, with D tentatively TRBD1 or TRBD2 (5 bases each). CDR3 length: 20 amino acids. V lost 0 bases, J lost 0 bases, and 18 bases lay in between. Per the germline V gene, CDR1 is MNHEY and CDR2 is SVGEGT. The CDR3 region has the DNA TGTGCCAGCAGTTACTCGGGGGTCGGGTCCTTCACCTCTGGGGCCAACGTCCTGACTTTC. This sequence encodes CASSYSGVGSFTSGANVLTF.

As regards this clonotype: This may be a read error, as it is one base from a much larger clone. The chain couples TRBV5-1 to TRBJ2-4; either TRBD1 or TRBD2 may fit D (5 bases each). V dropped 3 bases and J dropped 1 base, with 23 bases sitting between them. Germline loops: CDR1 SGHRS, CDR2 YFSETQ. There are 19 residues in the CDR3. DNA of the CDR3: TGCGCCAGCAGCTCCGACAGTTTTTCTAGCAACGTTGCCAAAAACATTCAGTACTTC. Its translation: CASSSDSFSSNVAKNIQYF.

This clonotype was counted many times. The rearrangement uses TRBV12-3 or TRBV12-4 and TRBJ2-5, with 12 positions matching TRBD2. Trimming at V came to 1 base and at J to 5 bases, leaving 5 bases not matched to a gene. The CDR3 sequence is 16 residues long. The CDR3 loop reads CASSLDLAGGQETQYF. Here the CDR3 DNA reads TGTGCCAGCAGTTTAGATCTAGCGGGGGGGCAGGAGACCCAGTACTTC.

This clonotype occurred a few times. The chain recombines TRBV3-1 with TRBJ1-5; possibly TRBD1 for D (6 bases). Germline CDR1 LGHDT, CDR2 YNNKEL (reference sequence). V was clipped by 5 bases and J by 2 bases, with 10 bases between them. The CDR3 is made up of 14 amino acids. The CDR3 DNA sequence: TGTGCCAGCAGCTCCCGGACAGGCAATCAGCCCCAGCATTTT. Its translation is CASSSRTGNQPQHF.

A note on this clonotype: The conserved phenylalanine or tryptophan normally closing the CDR3 is absent here, so this likely arose from a read error. This chain links TRBV3-1 with TRBJ2-3; no definite D call. Between the trimmed V and J ends, which lost 3 bases and 3 bases, there was a span of 1 base. Germline lookup yields CDR1 LGHDT and CDR2 YNNKEL (reference sequence). The CDR3 sequence is 11 residues long. CDR3 in amino acids: CASSQTDTQYL. CDR3 DNA sequence: TGTGCCAGCAGCCAGACAGATACGCAGTATTTG.